Detailed here is one T cell receptor (beta chain). Clones were sequenced by immunoSEQ multiplex PCR, and TCRdb holds only the in-frame ones, with some missing. The sample contains approximately 200,000 clones, 65% to 80% of which appear only once. This specimen comes from a study of blood T cell repertoires in COVID-19. The material sequenced was peripheral blood. The TCR was taken from a woman aged 50 to 60 with acute or convalescent COVID-19.

The CDR3 DNA reads TGTGCCAGCAGTCTTACAGGGAACACTGAAGCTTTCTTT. Its protein is CASSLTGNTEAFF. This rearrangement joins TRBV7-8 to TRBJ1-1; weak D call: TRBD1 (5 bases). Looked up from germline, CDR1 is SGHVS and CDR2 is FQNEAQ. CDR3 length equals 13 residues. Trimming pared 6 bases from V and 1 base from J, leaving 9 bases between.